The clone carrying this TCR beta chain was recorded once. Assay runs were performed at deep level. Authors' processing steps: Because ImmunoSEQ provided only junction sequences with no quality scores, the filtering differed. Generated by immunoSEQ multiplex PCR, the TCRdb table keeps only in-frame clones and is missing some. V, J and clone size derive from that table, while D and trimming were established from the DNA sequence. This repertoire shows some 2 million clones, roughly 95% found once; its top ten account for about 1.1%. These data come from a study of shared clonotypes between healthy human individuals. V was trimmed by 2 bases and J by 1 base, leaving 17 bases between them. The CDR3 is 17 amino acids. Germline V gene lookup returns CDR1 MNHNS and CDR2 SASEGT. CD45RO-negative CD8 cells positively selected for CCR7 made up the naive population, which excluded terminally differentiated effector memory CD45RA+ cells.

The V gene is TRBV6-1, the J gene TRBJ1-1; TRBD1 might be the D (5 bases). The receptor's source is a man between 18 and 29 years old in good health. Sequences were obtained from naive CD8+ T cells sorted from blood. CDR3 sequence: CASSEWGFIRENTEAFF. The CDR3 DNA follows: TGTGCCAGCAGTGAATGGGGGTTCATCAGGGAGAACACTGAAGCTTTCTTT.